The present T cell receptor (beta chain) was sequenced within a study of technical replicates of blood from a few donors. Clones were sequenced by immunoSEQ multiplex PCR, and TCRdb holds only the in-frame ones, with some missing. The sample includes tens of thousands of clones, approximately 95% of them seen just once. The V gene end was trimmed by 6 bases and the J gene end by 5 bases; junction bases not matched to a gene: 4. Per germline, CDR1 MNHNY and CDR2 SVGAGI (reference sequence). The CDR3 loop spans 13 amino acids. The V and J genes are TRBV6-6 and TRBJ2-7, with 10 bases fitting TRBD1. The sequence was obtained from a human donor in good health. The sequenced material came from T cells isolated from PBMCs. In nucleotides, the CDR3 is TGTGCCAGCAGAGGACAGGGGGTCAACGAGCAGTACTTC. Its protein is CASRGQGVNEQYF.